This T cell receptor beta chain originates from a study of cytomegalovirus exposure and HLA in healthy donors. Findings and caveats of the study: Specificity for CMV antigens was confirmed in vitro for a few of the CMV-associated chains. In a later analysis, most CMV-associated TCR beta chains appeared HLA-restricted. Whilst most TCR sequences proved rare, a subset of public TCRs occurred across many donors.

CDR3 length equals 15 residues. The germline V and J ends were trimmed by 6 bases and 2 bases, with 14 bases remaining between them. Germline values: CDR1 SGHKS, CDR2 YYEKEE (reference sequence). Unrecorded immune exposures were likely, despite nominal health at sampling. As concerns this clone: No antigen is known for it.

It was with 60 Vbeta and 13 Jbeta primers that the PCR ran. Sequencing used immunoSEQ multiplex PCR; TCRdb keeps in-frame clones, though not all of them. The ten most abundant clones cover roughly 15% of a sample with roughly 80,000 clones. The clonotype comes from a man aged 50-60 years in good health and CMV-seropositive. The chain carries TRBV5-5 and TRBJ1-4, with D perhaps TRBD1 (5 bases). Material for sequencing was PBMCs. The CDR3 DNA is TGTGCCAGCACCCTTAGAACAGGCACTAATGAAAAACTGTTTTTT. Its translation: CASTLRTGTNEKLFF.